The clone carrying this T cell receptor beta chain was seen at least ten times. As yet, its antigen is unknown. V lost 7 bases and J 7 bases, leaving 8 bases between the germline ends. The V gene's germline CDR1 is MDHEN and CDR2 SYDVKM. This CDR3 has 12 amino acids. The source of the sample is a study of T-cell reconstitution after alpha-beta-depleted transplantation in children. Unique molecular identifiers were incorporated when the TCRbeta library was constructed. TCRdb reprocessed the PCR reads with MiXCR, giving one entry per CDR3 protein. The sample consists of roughly 300,000 distinct CDR3 sequences, 11% of them appearing once. Study-wide results and limits: From surviving recipient T cells and thymic progenitors came the high day-60 TCRbeta diversity observed in some patients. It was reported that alpha-beta T cells came from several hundred expanded graft clones (about two months after transplant). Most T-cell counts and diversity one year after the transplant came from T cells that were newly produced.

This TCR came from a male patient between 2 and 10 years old who had a stem cell transplant for chronic granulomatous disease, so the T cells may come from the graft donor. The V and J genes are TRBV28 and TRBJ2-6; a possible D gene is TRBD2 (5 bases). The sequencing here drew on peripheral blood, taken 180 days after TCRalphabeta/CD19-depleted stem cell transplant. CDR3 sequence (DNA): TGTGCCAGCAATCGGGGTGCCAACGTCCTGACTTTC. Translated, it gives CASNRGANVLTF.